Sequencing of this T cell receptor beta chain was carried out in a study of blood T cell repertoires in COVID-19. The protocol was immunoSEQ multiplex PCR, while the TCRdb copy is restricted to in-frame clones and leaves out a portion. The sample lists 97,000 or so clones; about 80% were seen once. The material sequenced was peripheral blood. The origin of this receptor is a man aged 70-80 years with acute or convalescent COVID-19.

CDR3 DNA: TGCAGCGTAAGGGGGCAGAACACCGGGGAGCTGTTTTTT. Encoded protein: CSVRGQNTGELFF. V and J are TRBV29-1 and TRBJ2-2; 7 bases are a match to TRBD1. The ends lost 6 bases at V and 1 base at J; junction bases unmatched: 2. The CDR3 runs 13 residues. The V gene's germline CDR1 is SQVTM and CDR2 ANQGSEA.